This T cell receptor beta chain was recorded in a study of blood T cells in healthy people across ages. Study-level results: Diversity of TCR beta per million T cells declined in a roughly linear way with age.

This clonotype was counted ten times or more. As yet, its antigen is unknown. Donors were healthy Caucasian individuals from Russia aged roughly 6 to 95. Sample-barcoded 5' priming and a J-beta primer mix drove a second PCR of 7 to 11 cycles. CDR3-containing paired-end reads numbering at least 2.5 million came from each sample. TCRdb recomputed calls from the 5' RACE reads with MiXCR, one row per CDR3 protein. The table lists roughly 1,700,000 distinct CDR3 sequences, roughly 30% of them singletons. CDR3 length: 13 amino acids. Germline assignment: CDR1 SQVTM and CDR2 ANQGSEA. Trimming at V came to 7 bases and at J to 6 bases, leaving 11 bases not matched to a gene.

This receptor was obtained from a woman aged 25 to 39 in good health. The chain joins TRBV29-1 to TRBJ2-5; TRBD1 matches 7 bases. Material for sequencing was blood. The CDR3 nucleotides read TGCAGCGCCCTAGACAGGGTTAAGAAGACCCAGTACTTC. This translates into CSALDRVKKTQYF.